Presented here are 13 T cell receptor beta chains from one specimen sequenced in a study of T cell repertoires in cytomegalovirus infection. One entry per CDR3 protein results from TCRdb running MiXCR on the reads. This table holds under 600,000 distinct CDR3 sequences, approximately 15% found once. The sample taken for sequencing was CD8+ T cells from PBMCs. These receptors were taken from a human donor in good health (CMV status not recorded). Some clones in this sample may be carry-over from other donors' samples.

The J gene is TRBJ1-1, the V gene TRBV27; 8 nucleotides line up with TRBD1. Trimming took 0 bases from V and 5 from J; bases not matched to a gene: 2. The CDR3 extends over 14 amino acids. Germline V CDR1 and CDR2: MNHEY, SMNVEV (reference sequence). The DNA of the CDR3 is TGTGCCAGCAGTTTATCGTACAGGGGGACTGAAGCTTTCTTT. As protein: CASSLSYRGTEAFF.

The rearrangement uses TRBV27 and TRBJ2-1; 9 nucleotides agree with TRBD2. V dropped 2 bases and J dropped 8; count of bases not matched to a gene: 10. This CDR3 contains 16 residues. Germline V lookup: CDR1 MNHEY, CDR2 SMNVEV (reference sequence). The CDR3 reads CASSLPSGAGRYEQFF. CDR3 nucleotide sequence: TGTGCCAGCAGTTTACCTAGCGGGGCCGGAAGGTATGAGCAGTTCTTC.

Many counts were recorded for this clonotype. The genes are TRBV28 and TRBJ2-1; the match to TRBD2 covers 7 bases. The CDR3 has 15 amino acids. The ends lost 7 bases at V and 6 bases at J; junction bases unmatched: 12. The germline V gene encodes CDR1 MDHEN and CDR2 SYDVKM. The CDR3 protein is CASIEVAGELNEQFF. The CDR3 DNA is TGTGCCAGCATAGAGGTGGCGGGAGAGCTCAATGAGCAGTTCTTC.

This clonotype was seen at least ten times. The genes are TRBV7-8 and TRBJ1-1; D might be TRBD1 (5 bases). Per germline, CDR1 SGHVS and CDR2 FQNEAQ. The CDR3 loop spans 13 amino acids. Trimming removed 5 bases from V and 4 bases from J, with 11 bases in between. The CDR3 DNA sequence: TGTGCCAGCAGCATAGGGACTAGCACTGAAGCTTTCTTT. Encoded protein: CASSIGTSTEAFF.

The genes are TRBV6-6 and TRBJ1-5, with D possibly being TRBD1 (6 bases). Germline V gene data show CDR1 as MNHNY and CDR2 as SVGAGI (reference sequence). The V end lost 6 bases, the J end lost 3 bases, and 15 bases lay between the germline ends. The CDR3 loop spans 15 amino acids. CDR3 amino acids: CASRRQVDYNQPQHF. CDR3 DNA sequence: TGTGCCAGCAGAAGACAGGTAGATTACAATCAGCCCCAGCATTTT.

This chain joins TRBV5-4 and TRBJ2-7; D is possibly TRBD2 (6 bases). Germline CDR1 SGHNT, CDR2 YYREEE (reference sequence). This CDR3 comprises 15 residues. With 0 bases removed from V and 3 bases from J, the gap between germline ends came to 13 bases. The CDR3 DNA is TGTGCCAGCAGCTTGGCCGGGGTGGGACTCTACGAGCAGTACTTC. Translated, it gives CASSLAGVGLYEQYF.

The chain carries TRBV4-2 and TRBJ2-1; D tentatively reads TRBD1 or TRBD2 (5 bases each). V was cut by 4 bases and J by 0 bases, with 13 bases left in between. The germline gives CDR1 LGHNA, CDR2 YNFKEQ. The CDR3 covers 16 residues. The CDR3 sequence: CASSRSRDGSYNEQFF. CDR3 DNA sequence: TGTGCCAGCAGCCGCTCCCGGGACGGCTCCTACAATGAGCAGTTCTTC.

This clonotype has at least ten counts. The chain carries TRBV7-9 and TRBJ2-3; the D is unclear. CDR1 and CDR2 from the germline V gene are SEHNR and FQNEAQ (reference sequence). The CDR3 has 13 residues. Deletions cut 6 bases from V and 12 bases from J, with 19 bases between. The CDR3 is CASSPAGPSGQYF. CDR3 nucleotides: TGTGCCAGCAGTCCGGCCGGGCCCTCGGGCCAGTATTTT.

The table lists this clonotype with many counts. J is TRBJ1-2 and V is TRBV7-9, with 11 bases matching TRBD1. This CDR3 has 13 amino acids. The V gene end was trimmed by 5 bases and the J gene end by 8 bases; junction bases not matched to a gene: 4. Germline CDR1 is SEHNR and CDR2 is FQNEAQ (reference sequence). For the CDR3, the DNA is TGTGCCAGCAGCCGGGACAGGGGGGAAGGCTACACCTTC. This sequence encodes CASSRDRGEGYTF. The variable domain in full, with the rest retrieved from reference TRBV7-9 and TRBJ1-2, is DTGVSQNPRHKITKRGQNVTFRCDPISEHNRLYWYRQTLGQGPEFLTYFQNEAQLEKSRLLSDRFSAERPKGSFSTLEIQRTEQGDSAMYLCASSRDRGEGYTFGSGTRLTVV.

In this sample, this clonotype turned up many times. V usage is TRBV19 and J usage is TRBJ2-7; TRBD2 is a possible D gene (6 bases). This CDR3 has 17 amino acids. CDR1 is LNHDA and CDR2 is SQIVND in the germline V gene (reference sequence). The V end lost 5 bases, the J end lost 5 bases, and 25 bases lay between the germline ends. CDR3 residues: CASSPITREGPRDEQYF. CDR3 coding DNA: TGTGCCAGTAGTCCCATTACGCGGGAAGGGCCCCGGGACGAGCAGTACTTC.

This clonotype was recorded at least ten times. V is TRBV7-9 and J is TRBJ2-3; 9 bases line up with TRBD1. V shed 6 bases, J shed 6 bases, and the junction held 7 bases outside the gene matches. CDR1 and CDR2 from the germline V gene are SEHNR and FQNEAQ (reference sequence). The CDR3 extends over 14 amino acids. The CDR3 bases are TGTGCCAGCAGACCAAGGACAGGGGTGGATACGCAGTATTTT. Its translation: CASRPRTGVDTQYF. The variable domain in full, completed from reference TRBV7-9 and TRBJ2-3, reads DTGVSQNPRHKITKRGQNVTFRCDPISEHNRLYWYRQTLGQGPEFLTYFQNEAQLEKSRLLSDRFSAERPKGSFSTLEIQRTEQGDSAMYLCASRPRTGVDTQYFGPGTRLTVL.

Note on this clonotype: Without the conserved terminal phenylalanine or tryptophan, this CDR3 likely stems from a read error. The rearrangement joins TRBV9 to TRBJ2-1; 10 nucleotides agree with TRBD2. This CDR3 region has 17 residues. V dropped 2 bases and J dropped 3; count of bases not matched to a gene: 8. CDR1 and CDR2 from the germline V gene are SGDLS and YYNGEE. The CDR3 DNA sequence: TGTGCCAGCAGCGTCTCTAGCGGGAGAGCGTACTACAATGAGCAGTTCTTA. It specifies CASSVSSGRAYYNEQFL.

This clonotype was observed a few times. This chain joins TRBV7-4 and TRBJ2-7; 10 bases match TRBD2. Germline V gene lookup returns CDR1 SGHVT and CDR2 SQSDAQ. Trimming removed 7 bases from V and 2 bases from J; junction bases left unmatched: 14. The CDR3 contains 17 residues. CDR3 sequence reads: CASTSREGLALAYEQYF. The CDR3 nucleotides read TGTGCCAGCACATCCCGTGAGGGACTAGCGTTGGCCTACGAGCAGTACTTC.